One and the same sample provided the 27 T cell receptor beta chains below, sequenced in a study of naive and memory T cell subsets. TCR cDNA received a 3' ligated oligonucleotide that carried a UMI. Amplification of ligated cDNA took four PCR rounds with SP2 and nested alpha and beta constant primers. MiXCR, run by TCRdb on the UMI-ligation and nested PCR reads, gives a single entry per CDR3 protein. The top ten hold approximately 7.4% of the sample, which has more than 25,000 distinct CDR3 sequences, around 5% seen once. What was sequenced was blood. The origin of the receptors is an adult in good health.

In this sample, this clonotype turned up many times. The rearrangement uses TRBV7-3 and TRBJ2-2; D is possibly TRBD1 or TRBD2 (6 bases each). The length of the CDR3 is 15 residues. Germline V gene sequence: CDR1 SGHTA, CDR2 FQGTGA. V was shortened by 3 bases and J by 0 bases, with 8 bases between the two germline ends. CDR3 residues: CASSFGGPNTGELFF. For the CDR3, the DNA is TGTGCCAGCAGCTTTGGGGGGCCGAACACCGGGGAGCTGTTTTTT.

For this clonotype: A much larger clone differs from this one at a single base, so this may be a read error. This sequence joins TRBV20-1 and TRBJ2-5; D might be TRBD1 (5 bases). CDR1 is DFQATT and CDR2 is SNEGSKA in the germline V gene (reference sequence). CDR3 size: 13 residues. Deletions cut 1 base from V and 5 bases from J, with 11 bases between. DNA for the CDR3: TGCAGTGCTAGAGGTGGGGCCTGGGAGACCCAGTACTTC. Translated: CSARGGAWETQYF.

In the case of this clonotype: At one end, the junction sequence differs from germline, possibly due to a read error. The chain couples TRBV28 to TRBJ1-2; D is unresolved. This CDR3 contains 12 residues. Germline V gene data show CDR1 as MDHEN and CDR2 as SYDVKM. CDR3 in DNA: TGTGCCAGCAGAGCCCAGAACTATGGCGACACCTTC. It is translated as CASRAQNYGDTF.

Many counts were recorded for this clonotype. The chain recombines TRBV28 with TRBJ2-7, with unresolved D. The V gene's germline CDR1 is MDHEN and CDR2 SYDVKM. This CDR3 comprises 14 residues. V was cut by 6 bases and J by 2 bases, with 14 bases left in between. The CDR3 loop is CASRSGTKTYEQYF. Written as DNA, the CDR3 is TGTGCCAGCAGGTCGGGCACCAAGACCTACGAGCAGTACTTC.

This clonotype was seen repeatedly, ten times or more. V gene TRBV9 combines with J gene TRBJ2-1; no firm D call. Trimming left V 0 bases short and J 2 bases short, with 9 bases between. This CDR3 spans 15 amino acids. Germline-derived CDR1 and CDR2 are SGDLS and YYNGEE. CDR3: CASSVGSDAYNEQFF. The CDR3 DNA follows: TGTGCCAGCAGCGTAGGCAGCGACGCCTACAATGAGCAGTTCTTC.

This clonotype was counted ten times or more. V is TRBV11-2 and J is TRBJ2-7, with D tentatively TRBD1 (6 bases). Germline CDR1 is SGHAT and CDR2 is FQNNGV. The CDR3 spans 16 residues. With 1 base removed from V and 3 bases from J, the gap between germline ends came to 16 bases. In DNA form, the CDR3 reads TGTGCCAGCAGCTTAGGACCCCGTGGACAGATCTACGAGCAGTACTTC. Protein sequence: CASSLGPRGQIYEQYF.

The J gene is TRBJ2-7, the V gene TRBV30; maybe TRBD2 (5 bases). V was pared by 0 bases and J by 7 bases, with 16 bases between. CDR1 and CDR2 from the germline V gene are GTSNPN and SVGIG (reference sequence). The CDR3 consists of 14 residues. CDR3 sequence: CAWSVGPQSGEQYF. The CDR3, as DNA: TGTGCCTGGAGTGTCGGACCGCAATCGGGGGAGCAGTACTTC.

The rearrangement links TRBV7-9 to TRBJ1-1; unclear D gene. From germline, CDR1 is SEHNR and CDR2 FQNEAQ (reference sequence). CDR3 size: 12 residues. Trimming took off 8 bases at V and 6 bases at J, with 13 bases between the two ends. DNA for the CDR3: TGTGCCAGCCGGGCGGTTAAATCTGAAGCTTTCTTT. This encodes CASRAVKSEAFF.

This clonotype is judged medium-sized (0.01 to 0.1%). The chain is built from TRBV7-9 and TRBJ2-1, with unresolved D. The CDR3 runs 18 residues. Germline lookup yields CDR1 SEHNR and CDR2 FQNEAQ (reference sequence). Trimming stripped 2 bases from V and 7 bases from J, with 24 bases between. CDR3 amino acids: CASSLISVRATHLNEQFF. In nucleotides, the CDR3 is TGTGCCAGCAGCTTAATTTCTGTTCGGGCGACACACCTGAATGAGCAGTTCTTC.

The chain combines TRBV9 with TRBJ2-1; 13 nucleotides agree with TRBD2. The junction had 0 bases not matched to a gene; V was cut back by 0 bases and J by 3 bases. CDR1 SGDLS and CDR2 YYNGEE come from the germline V gene. The CDR3 loop spans 16 amino acids. CDR3 sequence (DNA): TGTGCCAGCAGCGTAGGGACTAGCGGGAGCTACAATGAGCAGTTCTTC. Encoded protein: CASSVGTSGSYNEQFF. Together with reference TRBV9 and TRBJ2-1, the CDR3 gives the full variable domain: DSGVTQTPKHLITATGQRVTLRCSPRSGDLSVYWYQQSLDQGLQFLIQYYNGEERAKGNILERFSAQQFPDLHSELNLSSLELGDSALYFCASSVGTSGSYNEQFFGPGTRLTVL.

The chain couples TRBV4-3 to TRBJ1-6, with D perhaps TRBD1 (6 bases). Trimming removed 0 bases at V and 8 bases at J, with 14 bases between. Germline-derived CDR1 and CDR2 are LGHNA and YSLEER. The CDR3 consists of 16 residues. The CDR3 loop is CASSQDRARGDSPLHF. In nucleotides, the CDR3 is TGCGCCAGCAGCCAAGATAGGGCCAGGGGCGATTCACCCCTCCACTTT.

This clonotype was seen repeatedly, ten times or more. V gene TRBV20-1 combines with J gene TRBJ2-3; a possible D gene is TRBD2 (5 bases). In germline, CDR1 is DFQATT, CDR2 SNEGSKA (reference sequence). V shed 3 bases and J shed 6 bases, with 16 bases lying between them. This CDR3 is built from 14 residues. CDR3 amino acids: CSASRGRPPDTQYF. CDR3 DNA: TGCAGTGCTAGCCGGGGTAGACCCCCCGATACGCAGTATTTT.

This clonotype was observed many times. J is TRBJ2-1 and V is TRBV25-1; D unclear. V was shortened by 3 bases and J by 8 bases, with 5 bases between the two germline ends. CDR3 length equals 11 residues. Germline assignment: CDR1 MGHDK and CDR2 SYGVNS. The CDR3 nucleotides are TGTGCCAGCAGTGAGCGCCATGAGCAGTTCTTC. Protein sequence: CASSERHEQFF.

The sample holds a few counts of this clonotype. The J gene is TRBJ2-3, the V gene TRBV3-1, with 7 bases identical to TRBD2. Germline V gene sequence: CDR1 LGHDT, CDR2 YNNKEL (reference sequence). Germline trimming cut 5 bases from V and 1 base from J; bases unmatched to any gene: 6. CDR3 length equals 15 residues. CDR3 residues: CASSIGAGRTDTQYF. In DNA form, the CDR3 reads TGTGCCAGCAGCATCGGAGCGGGACGCACAGATACGCAGTATTTT.

This clonotype came up many times. The chain carries TRBV6-2 or TRBV6-3 and TRBJ1-5; 10 nucleotides agree with TRBD1. J was trimmed by 2 bases and V by 5 bases; bases with no gene match: 6. This CDR3 has 16 residues. Germline V gives CDR1 MNHEY, CDR2 SVGEGT. The CDR3 coding sequence is TGTGCCAGCAGTCACCGGGGGACAGGGGGCAATCAGCCCCAGCATTTT. It is translated as CASSHRGTGGNQPQHF.

This clonotype was counted many times. The junction does not match germline at one end; this may be a read error. The chain recombines TRBV27 with TRBJ2-7; 7 positions match TRBD2. In germline, CDR1 is MNHEY, CDR2 SMNVEV (reference sequence). The CDR3 is made up of 15 amino acids. The CDR3 reads CASSPRWANSQGRDF. DNA for the CDR3: TGTGCCAGCAGCCCCAGATGGGCAAACAGTCAAGGGAGGGACTTC.

V is TRBV9 and J is TRBJ2-1; 7 bases are a match to TRBD2. Losses at the gene ends were 2 bases for V and 8 bases for J; bases not matched to a gene: 1. Germline-derived CDR1 and CDR2 are SGDLS and YYNGEE. The CDR3 runs 12 residues. CDR3 protein: CASSVRGDEQFF. The DNA for the CDR3 is TGTGCCAGCAGCGTCCGGGGGGATGAGCAGTTCTTC.

There are many counts of this clonotype. V gene TRBV7-2 combines with J gene TRBJ2-1; 8 nucleotides match TRBD1. CDR3 size: 14 residues. The V gene's germline CDR1 is SGHTA and CDR2 FQGNSA. V lost 4 bases and J lost 2; bases outside the gene matches: 1. CDR3 residues: CASSWTGTYNEQFF. CDR3 DNA: TGTGCCAGCAGCTGGACAGGGACCTACAATGAGCAGTTCTTC. Full variable domain (outside the CDR3, taken from reference TRBV7-2 and TRBJ2-1): GAGVSQSPSNKVTEKGKDVELRCDPISGHTALYWYRQSLGQGLEFLIYFQGNSAPDKSGLPSDRFSAERTGGSVSTLTIQRTQQEDSAVYLCASSWTGTYNEQFFGPGTRLTVL.

This clonotype was detected ten times or more. The chain has TRBV9 and TRBJ1-1; the D is unclear. Trimming left V 0 bases short and J 1 base short, with 4 bases between. Germline CDR1 SGDLS, CDR2 YYNGEE. This CDR3 has 13 amino acids. The CDR3 bases are TGTGCCAGCAGCGTAGAGGGGAACACTGAAGCTTTCTTT. Translating gives CASSVEGNTEAFF.

The sample holds many counts of this clonotype. This rearrangement joins TRBV20-1 to TRBJ2-2; the D is unclear. Germline V CDR1 and CDR2: DFQATT, SNEGSKA (reference sequence). The CDR3 is made up of 11 amino acids. V was pared by 3 bases and J by 6 bases, with 5 bases between. DNA for the CDR3: TGCAGTGCTAGGTACGCCGGGGAGCTGTTTTTT. It specifies CSARYAGELFF.

This clonotype was found many times. The CDR3 spells CASSPGGRKDTQYF. The CDR3 DNA reads TGTGCCAGCAGCCCGGGGGGGAGGAAGGATACGCAGTATTTT. J is TRBJ2-3 and V is TRBV9; 8 nucleotides line up with TRBD2. This CDR3 is built from 14 residues. J gave up 6 bases and V 4 bases, and 7 bases lay outside the gene matches. From germline, CDR1 is SGDLS and CDR2 YYNGEE. Full variable domain (rest looked up from reference TRBV9 and TRBJ2-3): DSGVTQTPKHLITATGQRVTLRCSPRSGDLSVYWYQQSLDQGLQFLIQYYNGEERAKGNILERFSAQQFPDLHSELNLSSLELGDSALYFCASSPGGRKDTQYFGPGTRLTVL.

The chain links TRBV11-3 to TRBJ2-2; D not certain. Germline V lookup: CDR1 SGHNT, CDR2 YENEEA. The CDR3 sequence is 14 residues long. V was trimmed by 3 bases and J by 5 bases, leaving 10 bases between them. CDR3 nucleotide sequence: TGTGCCAGCAGCTTGTCCGGTGGGACCGGGGAGCTGTTTTTT. Protein: CASSLSGGTGELFF.

This clonotype was observed at least ten times. The chain has TRBV28 and TRBJ1-2; D uncertain. CDR3 length equals 13 residues. Germline V gives CDR1 MDHEN, CDR2 SYDVKM. The V end lost 5 bases, the J end lost 4 bases, and 11 bases lay between the germline ends. In DNA, the CDR3 is TGTGCCAGCAGTGCTGGAGGAGCCTATGGCTACACCTTC. It specifies CASSAGGAYGYTF.

This clonotype showed up many times. This chain uses TRBV6-6 with TRBJ1-6; TRBD1 matches 9 bases. Per germline, CDR1 MNHNY and CDR2 SVGAGI (reference sequence). This CDR3 is 14 amino acids long. Losses at the gene ends were 7 bases for V and 10 bases for J; bases not matched to a gene: 8. CDR3 nucleotides: TGTGCCAGCACTGATTGGGACAGGGCATCACCCCTCCACTTT. It is translated as CASTDWDRASPLHF.

This clonotype was recorded at least ten times. The V call is TRBV27, the J call TRBJ2-1, with D perhaps matching TRBD1 (7 bases). This CDR3 has 13 residues. V was trimmed by 10 bases and J by 0 bases, leaving 10 bases between them. Germline CDR1 MNHEY, CDR2 SMNVEV (reference sequence). CDR3 residues: CATGGRSYNEQFF. As DNA, the CDR3 is TGTGCCACAGGGGGGCGCTCCTACAATGAGCAGTTCTTC.

This clonotype has a handful of counts. J is TRBJ2-1 and V is TRBV6-5, with TRBD2 identical over 7 bases. Germline V gene sequence: CDR1 MNHEY, CDR2 SVGAGI. Trimming at V came to 5 bases and at J to 6 bases, leaving 13 bases not matched to a gene. The CDR3 is 16 amino acids. Here the CDR3 DNA reads TGTGCCAGCAGTCTTCAAAGTACGGGAGGTGGCAATGAGCAGTTCTTC. It yields the protein CASSLQSTGGGNEQFF.

This clonotype was seen many times. The chain combines TRBV20-1 with TRBJ2-5; possibly TRBD2 for D (6 bases). From germline, CDR1 is DFQATT and CDR2 SNEGSKA (reference sequence). Trimming took 0 bases from V and 0 from J, leaving 14 bases between them. The CDR3 sequence is 16 residues long. The CDR3 DNA sequence: TGCAGTGCTAGAGATAGGAGGGAGGAGTACCAAGAGACCCAGTACTTC. Protein sequence: CSARDRREEYQETQYF.